What follows are 12 T cell receptor beta chains derived from one specimen sequenced in a study of cytomegalovirus exposure and HLA in healthy donors. The study ran its PCR with 60 Vbeta and 13 Jbeta primers. Measured with immunoSEQ multiplex PCR; TCRdb has only the in-frame clones, and not every one. This table has roughly 200,000 clones, around four fifths appearing once. The sample was PBMCs. Receptor source: a man aged 35-49 years in good health and CMV-seropositive.

The rearrangement uses TRBV28 and TRBJ1-3; 11 nucleotides agree with TRBD1. The J segment lost 0 bases and the V segment lost 6 bases, leaving 10 bases of the junction unmatched. This CDR3 is built from 18 residues. Germline-derived CDR1 and CDR2 are MDHEN and SYDVKM. The CDR3 sequence is CASRERDRGTSSGNTIYF. DNA for the CDR3: TGTGCCAGCAGGGAGCGGGACAGGGGGACAAGCTCTGGAAACACCATATATTTT. The complete variable domain, with remaining parts taken from reference TRBV28 and TRBJ1-3, reads DVKVTQSSRYLVKRTGEKVFLECVQDMDHENMFWYRQDPGLGLRLIYFSYDVKMKEKGDIPEGYSVSREKKERFSLILESASTNQTSMYLCASRERDRGTSSGNTIYFGEGSWLTVV.

This clone has more than one count but fewer than ten. This rearrangement joins TRBV7-8 to TRBJ2-2; D call uncertain. Germline CDR1 reads SGHVS; CDR2 reads FQNEAQ. The V gene lost 5 bases and the J gene lost 1 base, with 8 bases spanning the gap. The CDR3 spans 14 residues. CDR3 coding DNA: TGTGCCAGCAGCCTCCGCGGGAACACCGGGGAGCTGTTTTTT. Its translation: CASSLRGNTGELFF.

Here the CDR3 DNA reads TGTGCCAGCAGTTTCAGCGGGAGTGTCGACGAGCAGTACTTC. Translation gives CASSFSGSVDEQYF. V gene TRBV28 combines with J gene TRBJ2-7; 8 bases are a match to TRBD2. With 3 bases clipped from V and 5 bases from J, the junction kept 6 bases outside the gene matches. The germline V gene encodes CDR1 MDHEN and CDR2 SYDVKM. This CDR3 is built from 14 residues.

The gene calls are TRBV7-2 and TRBJ2-3, with 8 bases fitting TRBD1. Trimming cost V 3 bases and J 4 bases; bases outside gene matches: 6. From germline, CDR1 is SGHTA and CDR2 FQGNSA. CDR3 size: 15 residues. CDR3 nucleotide sequence: TGTGCCAGCAGCTTGGACGGACAGGGAGCAGATACGCAGTATTTT. It translates to CASSLDGQGADTQYF.

The chain uses TRBV19 and TRBJ2-1; 8 nucleotides match TRBD2. CDR3 length equals 13 residues. Per the germline V gene, CDR1 is LNHDA and CDR2 is SQIVND (reference sequence). Losses at the gene ends were 10 bases for V and 2 bases for J; bases not matched to a gene: 4. CDR3 nucleotides: TGTGCCACCCGGGAGGGGGCCTACAATGAGCAGTTCTTC. Translated, it gives CATREGAYNEQFF.

The genes are TRBV19 and TRBJ1-2, with TRBD1 matching over 10 bases. V shed 8 bases and J 5 bases; nucleotides not matched to a gene: 11. This CDR3 region has 15 residues. The V gene's germline CDR1 is LNHDA and CDR2 SQIVND (reference sequence). The CDR3 DNA follows: TGTGCCAGTGCCTGGCCGGGACAGGGGATTTATGGCTACACCTTC. As protein: CASAWPGQGIYGYTF.

This clone has only a few counts. The rearrangement links TRBV5-6 to TRBJ2-1; the match to TRBD2 covers 14 bases. After removal of 1 base from V and 9 bases from J, the junction contained 3 bases not matched to a gene. CDR1 and CDR2 from the germline V gene are SGHDT and YYEEEE. The CDR3 loop spans 15 amino acids. In DNA form, the CDR3 reads TGTGCCAGCAGCTTGCGACTAGCGGGAGGGGGTGAGCAGTTCTTC. The encoded protein is CASSLRLAGGGEQFF.

The rearrangement links TRBV27 to TRBJ1-1, with 8 bases lining up with TRBD1. Germline V gene lookup returns CDR1 MNHEY and CDR2 SMNVEV (reference sequence). CDR3 length equals 15 residues. The V gene end was trimmed by 4 bases and the J gene end by 6 bases; junction bases not matched to a gene: 10. CDR3 loop: CASSSPRGQLAEAFF. CDR3 in DNA: TGTGCCAGCAGTTCACCCAGGGGGCAACTGGCTGAAGCTTTCTTT.

The chain recombines TRBV5-1 with TRBJ2-1; 9 bases map to TRBD2. The CDR3 loop spans 15 amino acids. Germline CDR1 and CDR2: SGHRS and YFSETQ. Trimming took 4 bases from V and 9 from J; bases not matched to a gene: 11. CDR3 DNA: TGCGCCAGCAGCCTCCGTGGGCGGGAGGGCGGTGAGCAGTTCTTC. Translated: CASSLRGREGGEQFF.

V usage is TRBV28 and J usage is TRBJ2-7; possibly TRBD1 for D (6 bases). Trimming pared 5 bases from V and 3 bases from J, leaving 14 bases between. From germline, CDR1 is MDHEN and CDR2 SYDVKM. The CDR3 runs 14 residues. As DNA, the CDR3 is TGTGCCAGCAGTGGGGCAGGGGCCATCTACGAGCAGTACTTC. Translating gives CASSGAGAIYEQYF.

The chain couples TRBV7-6 to TRBJ2-3; D unresolved. Germline V gene sequence: CDR1 SGHVS, CDR2 FNYEAQ. Between the trimmed V and J ends, which lost 5 bases and 1 base, there was a span of 13 bases. The CDR3 extends over 15 amino acids. CDR3 sequence: CASSREILGTDTQYF. CDR3 in DNA: TGTGCCAGCAGCCGAGAGATTTTAGGCACAGATACGCAGTATTTT.

The J gene is TRBJ2-7, the V gene TRBV18; tentative D call: TRBD2 (5 bases). Trimming shortened V by 2 bases and J by 6 bases, and 14 bases separated the two germline ends. The CDR3 has 14 amino acids. Germline V CDR1 and CDR2: KGHSH, LQKENI. In nucleotides, the CDR3 is TGTGCCAGCTCACCAATTTCGCAAGGAGGCGAGCAGTACTTC. It specifies CASSPISQGGEQYF.